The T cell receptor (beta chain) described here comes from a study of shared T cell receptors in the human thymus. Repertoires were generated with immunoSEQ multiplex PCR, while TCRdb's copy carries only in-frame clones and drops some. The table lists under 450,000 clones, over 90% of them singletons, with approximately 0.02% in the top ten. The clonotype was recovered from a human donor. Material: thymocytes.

The CDR3 DNA is TGTGCCAGCTCACCAAGGCCGGCAAAAAACATTCAGTACTTC. It yields the protein CASSPRPAKNIQYF. J is TRBJ2-4 and V is TRBV18, with no clear D. Per germline, CDR1 KGHSH and CDR2 LQKENI. The CDR3 is 14 amino acids. Trimming removed 2 bases at V and 4 bases at J, with 9 bases between.